The 24 T cell receptor beta chains given below trace back to one sample, sequenced in a study of blood T cell repertoires in COVID-19. The assay was immunoSEQ multiplex PCR, and TCRdb's table has in-frame clones only and misses some. The top ten hold roughly 7.2% of the sample, which has about 61,000 clones, about 90% seen once. Specimen: peripheral blood. These receptors were collected from a man aged 55 to 69 with acute or convalescent COVID-19.

The chain carries TRBV6-2 or TRBV6-3 and TRBJ1-5; D gene unclear. This CDR3 has 14 residues. V was cut by 2 bases and J by 2 bases, with 7 bases left in between. The germline V gene has CDR1 MNHEY and CDR2 SVGEGT. DNA of the CDR3: TGTGCCAGCAGTTACGGGGAGGGCAATCAGCCCCAGCATTTT. Its protein product is CASSYGEGNQPQHF.

This clone came up once. The chain couples TRBV10-3 to TRBJ1-1; no reliable D call. The V and J ends lost 2 bases and 1 base respectively, with 14 bases between them. From germline, CDR1 is ENHRY and CDR2 SYGVKD. The CDR3 runs to 16 residues. The chain's CDR3 is CAISEGREGKNTEAFF. Written as DNA, the CDR3 is TGTGCCATCAGTGAGGGCCGCGAGGGTAAGAACACTGAAGCTTTCTTT.

The rearrangement joins TRBV6-2 or TRBV6-3 to TRBJ1-1; tentative D call: TRBD1 (5 bases). CDR1 MNHEY and CDR2 SVGEGT come from the germline V gene. The CDR3 contains 16 residues. Trimming removed 0 bases at V and 0 bases at J, with 11 bases between. DNA for the CDR3: TGTGCCAGCAGTTACTCGAGGGAGGGGTTGAACACTGAAGCTTTCTTT. Protein: CASSYSREGLNTEAFF.

The chain joins TRBV3-1 (or the pseudogene TRBV3-2) to TRBJ2-7, with TRBD1 as a possible D gene (6 bases). CDR3 length: 16 amino acids. Trimming pared 0 bases from V and 2 bases from J, leaving 14 bases between. Germline V gives CDR1 LGHDT, CDR2 YNNKEL (reference sequence). The CDR3 sequence: CASSQDRTDETYEQYF. The CDR3 bases are TGTGCCAGCAGCCAAGATAGGACAGACGAAACCTACGAGCAGTACTTC.

The genes are TRBV6-2 or TRBV6-3 and TRBJ2-1; 7 bases map to TRBD1. Trimming took 2 bases from V and 7 from J; bases not matched to a gene: 5. The CDR3 runs to 14 residues. Germline CDR1 MNHEY, CDR2 SVGEGT. The CDR3 DNA is TGTGCCAGCAGTTACGAGGGGGCCTGGAATGAGCAGTTCTTC. Translation: CASSYEGAWNEQFF.

This sequence joins TRBV9 and TRBJ2-1; D perhaps matches TRBD1 (5 bases). Per the germline V gene, CDR1 is SGDLS and CDR2 is YYNGEE. V was pared by 4 bases and J by 4 bases, with 15 bases between. CDR3 size: 15 residues. CDR3 sequence: CASSRAGPQYNEQFF. The CDR3 DNA reads TGTGCCAGCAGCAGGGCAGGGCCCCAATACAATGAGCAGTTCTTC.

J is TRBJ1-2 and V is TRBV4-1, with D hard to call. The germline V gene has CDR1 MGHRA and CDR2 YSYEKL. This CDR3 contains 15 residues. V was clipped by 0 bases and J by 0 bases, with 8 bases between them. The CDR3 DNA sequence: TGCGCCAGCAGCCAAGATGAGAATACTAACTATGGCTACACCTTC. It is translated as CASSQDENTNYGYTF.

The gene calls are TRBV3-1 (or the pseudogene TRBV3-2) and TRBJ1-1; D is possibly TRBD1 (5 bases). Trimming cost V 0 bases and J 1 base, with 12 bases left between them. Germline loops: CDR1 LGHDT, CDR2 YNNKEL (reference sequence). This CDR3 contains 16 residues. The CDR3 sequence is CASSQDRETPNTEAFF. The CDR3 DNA is TGTGCCAGCAGCCAAGACAGGGAAACACCGAACACTGAAGCTTTCTTT.

V usage is TRBV4-3 and J usage is TRBJ2-2; 7 bases fit TRBD1. Germline V gene data show CDR1 as LGHNA and CDR2 as YSLEER. The CDR3 has 16 amino acids. The ends lost 0 bases at V and 5 bases at J; junction bases unmatched: 6. In DNA form, the CDR3 reads TGCGCCAGCAGCCAAGATCCCAACAGGGGAACCGGGGAGCTGTTTTTT. This sequence encodes CASSQDPNRGTGELFF.

The J gene is TRBJ2-1, the V gene TRBV7-2; 12 bases fit TRBD1. The J segment lost 9 bases and the V segment lost 3 bases, leaving 6 bases of the junction unmatched. CDR1 is SGHTA, CDR2 FQGNSA, per germline. This CDR3 comprises 15 residues. CDR3 amino acids: CASSFAGTGGLEQFF. The CDR3 DNA sequence: TGTGCCAGCAGCTTCGCCGGGACAGGGGGCCTTGAGCAGTTCTTC.

The CDR3 DNA reads TGTGCCAGCAGTGACGTCGGGGGTGGCTACACCTTC. Translating gives CASSDVGGGYTF. The gene calls are TRBV6-4 and TRBJ1-2, with D tentatively TRBD1 (5 bases). CDR1 is MRHNA, CDR2 SNTAGT, per germline. V lost 2 bases and J lost 7, with 8 bases in between. The CDR3 covers 12 residues.

The chain couples TRBV21-1 to TRBJ1-2; the table's D call, TRBD1, has no DNA check behind it. TRBV21-1 is given as a pseudogene. This CDR3 has 15 amino acids. CDR3 sequence (DNA): TGTGCCAGCAGCAATCTGAATAGGGGGAACTATGGCTACACCTTC. Residues: CASSNLNRGNYGYTF.

The V gene is TRBV19, the J gene TRBJ1-5; D gene uncertain. In germline, CDR1 is LNHDA, CDR2 SQIVND (reference sequence). Trimming left V 6 bases short and J 0 bases short, with 12 bases between. The CDR3 spans 15 residues. The CDR3 protein is CASSDSSYSNQPQHF. Here the CDR3 DNA reads TGTGCCAGTAGCGACTCATCCTATAGCAATCAGCCCCAGCATTTT.

The chain couples TRBV10-3 to TRBJ1-4, with 9 positions matching TRBD1. Trimming took 3 bases from V and 0 from J; bases not matched to a gene: 2. The CDR3 extends over 16 amino acids. The V gene's germline CDR1 is ENHRY and CDR2 SYGVKD. Here the CDR3 reads CAISERQGATNEKLFF. As DNA, the CDR3 is TGTGCCATCAGTGAACGACAGGGGGCAACTAATGAAAAACTGTTTTTT.

The chain couples TRBV30 to TRBJ1-1, with D perhaps TRBD1 (6 bases). The V gene lost 3 bases and the J gene lost 4 bases, with 9 bases spanning the gap. Germline loops: CDR1 GTSNPN, CDR2 SVGIG (reference sequence). The CDR3 is 12 amino acids. In nucleotides, the CDR3 is TGTGCCTGGAGCCAGGGGTTCACTGAAGCTTTCTTT. Protein product: CAWSQGFTEAFF.

The chain recombines TRBV27 with TRBJ1-4; D is unresolved. This CDR3 is built from 18 residues. V was trimmed by 4 bases and J by 0 bases, leaving 18 bases between them. Germline CDR1 and CDR2: MNHEY and SMNVEV (reference sequence). The CDR3 loop is CASSSGNPRVATNEKLFF. CDR3 DNA sequence: TGTGCCAGCAGTTCCGGGAACCCACGGGTTGCAACTAATGAAAAACTGTTTTTT.

V gene TRBV9 combines with J gene TRBJ2-7; possibly TRBD2 for D (6 bases). V lost 4 bases to trimming and J lost 4 bases, with 15 bases between them. The CDR3 contains 14 residues. CDR1 is SGDLS, CDR2 YYNGEE, per germline. CDR3 coding DNA: TGTGCCAGCAGCAGAGACCCTCTAGCGTACGAGCAGTACTTC. Amino acids: CASSRDPLAYEQYF.

This chain links TRBV2 with TRBJ1-2; TRBD1 matches 11 bases. The germline V gene encodes CDR1 SNHLY and CDR2 FYNNEI. CDR3 size: 13 residues. The J segment lost 7 bases and the V segment lost 6 bases, leaving 4 bases of the junction unmatched. The CDR3 DNA reads TGTGCCAGCAGGGGACAGGGGGACACTGGCTACACCTTC. This sequence encodes CASRGQGDTGYTF.

The V and J genes are TRBV2 and TRBJ1-5; D is uncertain. Trimming pared 7 bases from V and 3 bases from J, leaving 10 bases between. Germline values: CDR1 SNHLY, CDR2 FYNNEI. The CDR3 loop spans 13 amino acids. The CDR3: CASMEGPNQPQHF. The CDR3 DNA reads as TGTGCCAGCATGGAGGGTCCCAATCAGCCCCAGCATTTT.

Only a few counts were recorded for this clone. The genes are TRBV7-8 and TRBJ1-3; no clear D gene. This CDR3 is built from 15 residues. V lost 7 bases and J lost 4, with 17 bases in between. Germline V gene lookup returns CDR1 SGHVS and CDR2 FQNEAQ. Here the CDR3 reads CASTLRRESGNTIYF. For the CDR3, the DNA is TGTGCCAGCACTCTCAGGAGGGAGTCGGGAAACACCATATATTTT.

The chain links TRBV6-2 or TRBV6-3 to TRBJ2-1; 10 positions match TRBD2. The V segment lost 6 bases and the J segment 8 bases; nucleotides outside the gene matches: 16. This CDR3 comprises 17 residues. Per germline, CDR1 MNHEY and CDR2 SVGEGT. The CDR3 nucleotides read TGTGCCAGCAGCTCTCCCCCCTTGGGACTAGCGATGGATGAGCAGTTCTTC. Protein: CASSSPPLGLAMDEQFF.

The V gene is TRBV7-9, the J gene TRBJ1-5; the D gene is possibly TRBD1 (5 bases). The CDR3 covers 16 residues. In germline, CDR1 is SEHNR, CDR2 FQNEAQ (reference sequence). Trimming shortened V by 5 bases and J by 3 bases, and 17 bases separated the two germline ends. CDR3 coding DNA: TGTGCCAGCAGCCCCGACGGGCAGGGTAACAATCAGCCCCAGCATTTT. Encoded protein: CASSPDGQGNNQPQHF.

A single count supports this clone. CDR3 loop: CASSSFGLADTQYF. CDR3 nucleotide sequence: TGTGCCAGCAGCTCCTTCGGACTAGCAGATACGCAGTATTTT. The rearrangement uses TRBV7-8 and TRBJ2-3, with 7 nucleotides matching TRBD2. CDR3 size: 14 residues. Germline V gives CDR1 SGHVS, CDR2 FQNEAQ. The V segment lost 4 bases and the J segment 4 bases; nucleotides outside the gene matches: 5.

The J gene is TRBJ1-1, the V gene TRBV5-5, with D unclear. The CDR3 length is 15 residues. Germline V lookup: CDR1 SGHKS, CDR2 YYEKEE (reference sequence). The V end lost 4 bases, the J end lost 6 bases, and 19 bases lay between the germline ends. CDR3 nucleotide sequence: TGTGCCAGCAGCCAATCACCCAGGCCATACGCTGAAGCTTTCTTT. This gives the protein CASSQSPRPYAEAFF.